This TCR beta chain comes out of a study of CD8 T cells in Susac syndrome. This CDR3 is 14 amino acids long. V was shortened by 3 bases and J by 3 bases, with 8 bases between the two germline ends. The germline V gene encodes CDR1 SEHNR and CDR2 FQNEAQ (reference sequence). Random hexamers were used to reverse transcribe the RNA input (about 0.5 to 1 ug). TCRdb used MiXCR to reprocess the immunoSEQ multiplex PCR reads, holding one entry per CDR3 protein. The table has 300,000 to 350,000 distinct CDR3 sequences, about 90% seen once. Negative isolation was used for CD8+ and CD4+ T cells and FACS enrichment for TEMRA cells.

Sequenced input: CD4+ T cells from PBMCs. The chain is built from TRBV7-9 and TRBJ2-2; D remains ambiguous. This receptor was obtained from a human donor with multiple sclerosis. The CDR3 DNA reads TGTGCCAGCAGCTTTAGGCAAGACACCGGGGAGCTGTTTTTT. It specifies CASSFRQDTGELFF.